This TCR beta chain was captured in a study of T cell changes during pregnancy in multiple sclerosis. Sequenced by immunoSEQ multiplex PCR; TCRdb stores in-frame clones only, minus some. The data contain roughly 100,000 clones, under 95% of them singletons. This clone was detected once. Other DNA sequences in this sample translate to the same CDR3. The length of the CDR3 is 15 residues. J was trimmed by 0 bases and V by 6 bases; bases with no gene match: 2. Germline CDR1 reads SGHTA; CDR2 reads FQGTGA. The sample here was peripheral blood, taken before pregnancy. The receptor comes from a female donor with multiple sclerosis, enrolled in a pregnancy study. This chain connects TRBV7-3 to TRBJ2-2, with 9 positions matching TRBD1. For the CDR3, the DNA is TGTGCCAGCAGTCGGACAGGGGCGAACACCGGGGAGCTGTTTTTT. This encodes CASSRTGANTGELFF.